This T cell receptor beta chain was captured in a study of neoadjuvant anti-PD-1 for oral cavity cancer. Overall study context: Non-progressing patients received a fourth nivolumab dose near day 43, then surgery on days 50-56. Notes on the study in general: TCR analyses covered only a few patients per response group.

Worth noting for this clone: Its antigen is still unknown.

Produced via immunoSEQ multiplex PCR; TCRdb's table is partial and in-frame only. The table lists 55,000 to 80,000 clones, approximately 82% of them singletons. With 2 bases removed from V and 6 bases from J, the gap between germline ends came to 8 bases. The germline V gene has CDR1 MNHNY and CDR2 SVGAGI (reference sequence). The CDR3 is 13 amino acids. The chain carries TRBV6-6 and TRBJ1-5; tentatively, D is TRBD1 (6 bases). This material consisted of PBMCs, taken before nivolumab (anti-PD-1) treatment. This TCR was recovered from a person aged 35-79 years with oral cavity squamous cell carcinoma. CDR3 nucleotide sequence: TGTGCCAGCAGTTACGAGGGGGGTCAGCCCCAGCATTTT. Translating it yields CASSYEGGQPQHF.